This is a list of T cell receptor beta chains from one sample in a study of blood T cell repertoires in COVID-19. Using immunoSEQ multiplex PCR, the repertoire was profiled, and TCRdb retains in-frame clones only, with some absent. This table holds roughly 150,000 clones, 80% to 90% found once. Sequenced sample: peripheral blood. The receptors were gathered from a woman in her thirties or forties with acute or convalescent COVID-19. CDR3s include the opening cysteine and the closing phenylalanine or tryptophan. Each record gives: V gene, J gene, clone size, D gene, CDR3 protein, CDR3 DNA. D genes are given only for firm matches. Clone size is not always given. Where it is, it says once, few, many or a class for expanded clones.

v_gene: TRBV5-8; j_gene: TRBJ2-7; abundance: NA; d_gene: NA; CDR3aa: CASSGLGTPYEQYF; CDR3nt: TGTGCCAGCAGCGGACTGGGAACGCCCTACGAGCAGTACTTC
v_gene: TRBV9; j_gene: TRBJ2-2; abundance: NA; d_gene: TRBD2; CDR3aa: CASSSSGGTLAADSAGELFF; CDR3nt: TGTGCCAGCAGCTCGAGTGGGGGAACCCTAGCGGCCGACTCCGCCGGGGAGCTGTTTTTT
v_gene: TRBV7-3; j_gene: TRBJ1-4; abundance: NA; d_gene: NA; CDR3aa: CASSLAGLGEKLFF; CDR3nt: TGTGCCAGCAGCTTAGCGGGACTGGGGGAAAAACTGTTTTTT
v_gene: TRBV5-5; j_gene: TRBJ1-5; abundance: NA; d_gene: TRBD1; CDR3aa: CASSFTPRQGATSNQPQHF; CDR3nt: TGTGCCAGCAGCTTTACCCCAAGACAGGGGGCAACTAGCAATCAGCCCCAGCATTTT
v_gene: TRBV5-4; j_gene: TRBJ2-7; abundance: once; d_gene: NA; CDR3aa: CASSLEGYEQYF; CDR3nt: TGTGCCAGCAGCTTGGAGGGGTACGAGCAGTACTTC
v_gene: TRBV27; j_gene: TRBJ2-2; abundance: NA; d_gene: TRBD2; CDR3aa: CASSLLAGGTGELFF; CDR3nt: TGTGCCAGCAGTTTATTAGCGGGAGGGACCGGGGAGCTGTTTTTT
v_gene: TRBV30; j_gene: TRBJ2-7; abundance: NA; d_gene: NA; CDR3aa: CAWSAGISYEQYF; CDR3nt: TGTGCCTGGAGTGCGGGGATCTCCTACGAGCAGTACTTC
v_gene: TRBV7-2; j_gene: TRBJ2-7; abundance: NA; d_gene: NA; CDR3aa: CASSFRALTYEQYF; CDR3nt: TGTGCCAGCAGCTTCAGGGCTCTCACCTACGAGCAGTACTTC
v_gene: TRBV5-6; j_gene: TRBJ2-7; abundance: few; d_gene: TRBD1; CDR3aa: CASSRAVGQGTYEQYF; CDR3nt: TGTGCCAGCAGCCGAGCGGTGGGACAGGGGACCTACGAGCAGTACTTC
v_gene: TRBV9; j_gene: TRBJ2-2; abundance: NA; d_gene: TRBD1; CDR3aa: CASSLVPRQGTGELFF; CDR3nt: TGTGCCAGCAGCCTCGTTCCCCGACAGGGCACCGGGGAGCTGTTTTTT
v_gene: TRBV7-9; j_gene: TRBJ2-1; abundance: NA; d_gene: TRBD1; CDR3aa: CASSQTWTGGIYNEQFF; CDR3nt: TGTGCCAGCAGCCAAACGTGGACAGGGGGCATCTACAATGAGCAGTTCTTC
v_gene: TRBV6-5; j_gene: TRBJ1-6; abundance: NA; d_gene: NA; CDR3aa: CASSYAGLSYNSPLHF; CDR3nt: TGTGCCAGCAGTTATGCAGGGTTGTCCTATAATTCACCCCTCCACTTT
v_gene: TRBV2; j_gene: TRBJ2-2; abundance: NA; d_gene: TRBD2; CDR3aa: CASSRRLAGGPFPLNTGELFF; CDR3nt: TGTGCCAGCAGTCGACGCCTAGCGGGGGGGCCGTTCCCTTTAAACACCGGGGAGCTGTTTTTT
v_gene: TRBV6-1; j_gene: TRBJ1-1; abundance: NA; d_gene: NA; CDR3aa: CASSEVGGWPEAFF; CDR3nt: TGTGCCAGCAGTGAGGTGGGGGGTTGGCCTGAAGCTTTCTTT
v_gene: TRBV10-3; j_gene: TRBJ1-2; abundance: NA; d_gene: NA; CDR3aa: CAISPHILQALFDGYTF; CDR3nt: TGTGCCATCAGTCCTCATATCCTTCAAGCTCTATTCGATGGCTACACCTTC
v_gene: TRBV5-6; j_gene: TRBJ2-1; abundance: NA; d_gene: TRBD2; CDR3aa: CASSIGLAGAFANEQFF; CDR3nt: TGTGCCAGCAGCATCGGACTAGCGGGTGCCTTTGCCAATGAGCAGTTCTTC
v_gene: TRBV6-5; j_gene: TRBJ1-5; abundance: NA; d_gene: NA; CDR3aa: CASSRTMLSNQPQHF; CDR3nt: TGTGCCAGCAGTCGAACAATGTTAAGCAATCAGCCCCAGCATTTT
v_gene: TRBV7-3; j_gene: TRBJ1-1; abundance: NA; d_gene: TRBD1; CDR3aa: CASSLGSTGGSEAFF; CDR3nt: TGTGCCAGCAGCTTAGGATCGACAGGGGGCTCTGAAGCTTTCTTT
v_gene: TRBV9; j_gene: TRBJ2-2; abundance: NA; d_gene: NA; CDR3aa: CASSPHGYRLNTGELFF; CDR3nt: TGTGCCAGCAGCCCTCATGGTTACAGGTTAAACACCGGGGAGCTGTTTTTT
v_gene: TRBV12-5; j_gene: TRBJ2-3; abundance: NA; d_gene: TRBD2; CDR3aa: CASGLAILAGGPTDTQYF; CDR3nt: TGTGCTAGTGGTTTGGCGATTCTAGCGGGGGGGCCCACAGATACGCAGTATTTT
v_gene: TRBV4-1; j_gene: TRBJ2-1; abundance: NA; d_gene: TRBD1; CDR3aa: CASSQGVVEDRGRSEQFF; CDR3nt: TGCGCCAGCAGCCAAGGTGTTGTTGAGGACAGGGGCAGGAGTGAGCAGTTCTTC
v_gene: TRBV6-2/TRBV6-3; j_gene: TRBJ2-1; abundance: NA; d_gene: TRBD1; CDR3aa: CASSTGTGGGYNEQFF; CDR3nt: TGTGCCAGCAGCACCGGGACAGGGGGAGGCTACAATGAGCAGTTCTTC
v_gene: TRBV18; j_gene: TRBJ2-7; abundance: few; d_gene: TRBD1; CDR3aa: CASSKPGQGSYEQYF; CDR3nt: TGTGCCAGCTCAAAGCCGGGACAGGGGTCCTACGAGCAGTACTTC
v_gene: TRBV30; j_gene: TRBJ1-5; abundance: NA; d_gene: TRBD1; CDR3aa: CAWSEGASNQPQHF; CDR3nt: TGTGCCTGGAGCGAGGGGGCGAGCAATCAGCCCCAGCATTTT
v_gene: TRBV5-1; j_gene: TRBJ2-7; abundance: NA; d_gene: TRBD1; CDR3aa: CASRDRVYEQYF; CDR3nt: TGCGCCAGCAGGGACAGGGTCTACGAGCAGTACTTC
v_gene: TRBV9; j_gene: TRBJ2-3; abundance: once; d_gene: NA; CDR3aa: CASSVEGAPTDTQYF; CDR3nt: TGTGCCAGCAGCGTAGAAGGAGCCCCCACAGATACGCAGTATTTT
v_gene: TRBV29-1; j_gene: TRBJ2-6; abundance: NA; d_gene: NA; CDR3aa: CSVAQVSGANVLTF; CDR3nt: TGCAGCGTAGCACAGGTATCTGGGGCCAACGTCCTGACTTTC
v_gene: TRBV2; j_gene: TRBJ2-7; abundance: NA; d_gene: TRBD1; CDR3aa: CASNFPGQGTYEQYF; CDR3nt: TGTGCCAGCAACTTTCCGGGACAGGGGACCTACGAGCAGTACTTC
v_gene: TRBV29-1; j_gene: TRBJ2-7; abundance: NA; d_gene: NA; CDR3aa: CSVEFLGGGEQYF; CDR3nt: TGCAGCGTTGAGTTTTTAGGGGGTGGGGAGCAGTACTTC
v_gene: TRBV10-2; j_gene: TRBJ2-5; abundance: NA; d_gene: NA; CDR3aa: CASSDAGLGETQYF; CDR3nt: TGCGCCAGCAGTGACGCGGGATTGGGGGAGACCCAGTACTTC
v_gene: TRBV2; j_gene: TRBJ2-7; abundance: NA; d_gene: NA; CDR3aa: CASSEGYMGGEQYF; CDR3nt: TGTGCCAGCAGTGAAGGGTATATGGGGGGCGAGCAGTACTTC
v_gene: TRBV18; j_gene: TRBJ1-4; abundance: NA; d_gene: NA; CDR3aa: CASSTDQGRNEKLFF; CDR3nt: TGTGCCAGCTCGACTGACCAGGGTCGTAATGAAAAACTGTTTTTT
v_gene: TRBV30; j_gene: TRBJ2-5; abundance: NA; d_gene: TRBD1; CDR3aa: CAWTTGTGEKYF; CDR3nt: TGTGCCTGGACCACAGGGACAGGGGAAAAGTACTTC
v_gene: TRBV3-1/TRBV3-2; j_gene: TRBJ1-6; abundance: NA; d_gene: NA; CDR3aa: CASSQGGYNSPLHF; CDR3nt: TGTGCCAGCAGCCAAGGAGGGTATAATTCACCCCTCCACTTT
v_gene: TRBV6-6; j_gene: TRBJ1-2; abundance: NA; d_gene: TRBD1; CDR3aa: CASSYAMTGPYGYTF; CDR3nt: TGTGCCAGCAGTTACGCTATGACAGGGCCTTATGGCTACACCTTC
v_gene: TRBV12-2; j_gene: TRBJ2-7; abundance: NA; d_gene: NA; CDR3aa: CAGGIIVYEQYF; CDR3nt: TGTGCAGGCGGGATAATCGTGTACGAGCAGTACTTC
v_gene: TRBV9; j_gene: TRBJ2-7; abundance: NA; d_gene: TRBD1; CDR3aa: CASSFADRGEHEQYF; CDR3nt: TGTGCCAGCAGCTTTGCCGACAGGGGCGAGCACGAGCAGTACTTC
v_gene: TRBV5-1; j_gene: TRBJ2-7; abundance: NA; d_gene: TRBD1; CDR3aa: CASSITSGRGPEQYF; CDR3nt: TGCGCCAGCAGCATAACCTCTGGCAGGGGGCCCGAGCAGTACTTC
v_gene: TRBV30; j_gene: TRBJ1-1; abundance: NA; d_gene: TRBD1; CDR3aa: CAWKYTGQCFF; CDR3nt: TGTGCCTGGAAGTATACGGGACAGTGCTTCTTT
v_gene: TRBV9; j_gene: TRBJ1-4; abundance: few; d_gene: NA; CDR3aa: CASSAESGQPPTNEKLFF; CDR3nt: TGTGCCAGCAGCGCTGAAAGCGGACAGCCTCCAACTAATGAAAAACTGTTTTTT
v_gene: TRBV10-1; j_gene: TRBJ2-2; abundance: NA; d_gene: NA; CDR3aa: CASIDNTVAHFNTGELFF; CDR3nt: TGCGCCAGCATAGACAACACTGTCGCCCACTTTAACACCGGGGAGCTGTTTTTT
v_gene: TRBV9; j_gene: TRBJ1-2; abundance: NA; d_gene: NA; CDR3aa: CASSVGLAEGYTF; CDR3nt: TGTGCCAGCAGCGTAGGATTGGCGGAGGGCTACACCTTC
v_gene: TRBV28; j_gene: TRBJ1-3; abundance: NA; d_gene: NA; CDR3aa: CASSTAEWVVNIYF; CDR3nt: TGTGCCAGCAGCACGGCGGAGTGGGTGGTGAACATATATTTT
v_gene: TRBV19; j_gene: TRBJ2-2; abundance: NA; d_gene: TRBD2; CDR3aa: CASSMFWTSGASGTGELFF; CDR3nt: TGTGCCAGTAGTATGTTTTGGACTAGCGGGGCCTCGGGGACCGGGGAGCTGTTTTTT
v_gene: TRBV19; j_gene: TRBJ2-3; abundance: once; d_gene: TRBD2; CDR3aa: CASSPSGSSDTQYF; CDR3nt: TGTGCCAGTAGTCCTAGCGGGAGTTCAGATACGCAGTATTTT
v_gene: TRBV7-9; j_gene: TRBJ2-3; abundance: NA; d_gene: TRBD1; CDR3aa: CASRHKTGLPDTQYF; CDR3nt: TGTGCCAGCAGACATAAGACAGGGCTTCCAGATACGCAGTATTTT
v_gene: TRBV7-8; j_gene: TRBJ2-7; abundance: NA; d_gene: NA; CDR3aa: CASSQTSYEQYF; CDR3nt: TGTGCCAGCAGCCAGACTAGCTACGAGCAGTACTTC
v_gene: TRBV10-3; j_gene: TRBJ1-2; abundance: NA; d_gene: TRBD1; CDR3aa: CAIRGTGPNYGYTF; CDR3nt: TGTGCCATCAGGGGGACAGGCCCTAACTATGGCTACACCTTC
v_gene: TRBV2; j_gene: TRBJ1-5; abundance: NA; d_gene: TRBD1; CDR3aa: CASEKDRGGYQPQHF; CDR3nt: TGTGCCAGTGAGAAGGACAGGGGAGGTTATCAGCCCCAGCATTTT
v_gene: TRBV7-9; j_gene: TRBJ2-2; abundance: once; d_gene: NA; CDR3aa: CASSQGAGHTGELFF; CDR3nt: TGTGCCAGCAGCCAAGGGGCAGGGCACACCGGGGAGCTGTTTTTT
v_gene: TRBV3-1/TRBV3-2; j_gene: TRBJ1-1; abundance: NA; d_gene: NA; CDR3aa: CASRHRQVNTEAFF; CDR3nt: TGTGCCAGCAGACATAGACAGGTGAACACTGAAGCTTTCTTT
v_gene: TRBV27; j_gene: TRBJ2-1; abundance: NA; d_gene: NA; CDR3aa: CASSPERGGFNEQFF; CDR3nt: TGTGCCAGCAGCCCCGAGAGGGGGGGCTTCAATGAGCAGTTCTTC
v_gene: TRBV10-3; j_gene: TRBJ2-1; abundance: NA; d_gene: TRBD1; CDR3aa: CAIRDAGTGSDNEQFF; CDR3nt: TGTGCCATCAGGGATGCCGGGACAGGGAGCGACAATGAGCAGTTCTTC
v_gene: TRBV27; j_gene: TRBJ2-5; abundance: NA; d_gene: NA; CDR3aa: CASAPGLAQETQYF; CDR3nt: TGTGCCAGCGCCCCAGGTCTGGCTCAAGAGACCCAGTACTTC
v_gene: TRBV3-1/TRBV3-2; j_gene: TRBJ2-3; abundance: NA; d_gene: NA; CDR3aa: CASSSSTATSTDTQYF; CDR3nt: TGTGCCAGCAGCTCATCTACCGCCACTAGCACAGATACGCAGTATTTT
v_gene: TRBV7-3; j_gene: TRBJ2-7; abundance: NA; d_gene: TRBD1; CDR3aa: CASSFQAGGPINEQYF; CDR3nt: TGTGCCAGCAGCTTTCAGGCAGGGGGTCCTATAAACGAGCAGTACTTC
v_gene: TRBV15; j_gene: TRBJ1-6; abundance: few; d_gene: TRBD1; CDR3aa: CATSRDGTGRSPLHF; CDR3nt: TGTGCCACCAGCAGAGACGGGACAGGACGTTCACCCCTCCACTTT
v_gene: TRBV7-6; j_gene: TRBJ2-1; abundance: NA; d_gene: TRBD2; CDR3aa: CASSSGTSGYNEQFF; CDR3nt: TGTGCCAGCAGCTCGGGGACTAGCGGTTATAATGAGCAGTTCTTC
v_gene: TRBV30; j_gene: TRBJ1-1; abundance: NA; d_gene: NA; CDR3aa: CAWSGLSTEAFF; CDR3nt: TGTGCCTGGAGTGGGCTGTCCACTGAAGCTTTCTTT
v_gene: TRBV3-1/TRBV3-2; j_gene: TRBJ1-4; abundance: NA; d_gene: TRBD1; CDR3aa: CASSQQRTGDVNEKLFF; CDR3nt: TGTGCCAGCAGCCAACAAAGGACAGGGGACGTTAATGAAAAACTGTTTTTT